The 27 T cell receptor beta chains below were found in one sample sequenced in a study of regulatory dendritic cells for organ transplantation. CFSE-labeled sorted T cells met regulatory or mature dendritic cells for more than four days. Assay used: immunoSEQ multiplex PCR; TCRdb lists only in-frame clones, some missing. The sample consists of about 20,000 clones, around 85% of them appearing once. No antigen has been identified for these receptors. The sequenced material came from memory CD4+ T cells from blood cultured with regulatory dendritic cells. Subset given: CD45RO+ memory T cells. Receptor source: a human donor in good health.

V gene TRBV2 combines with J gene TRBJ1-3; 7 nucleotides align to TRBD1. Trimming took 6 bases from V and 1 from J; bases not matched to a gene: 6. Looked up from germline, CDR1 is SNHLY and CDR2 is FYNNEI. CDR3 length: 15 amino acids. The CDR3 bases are TGTGCCAGCAGAAGGGACAGAACTTCTGGAAACACCATATATTTT. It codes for CASRRDRTSGNTIYF.

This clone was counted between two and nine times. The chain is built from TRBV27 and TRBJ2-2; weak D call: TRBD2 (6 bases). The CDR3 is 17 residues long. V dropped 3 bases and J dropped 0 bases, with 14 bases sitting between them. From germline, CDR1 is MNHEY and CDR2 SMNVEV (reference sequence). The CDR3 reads CASSLILGRTNTGELFF. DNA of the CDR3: TGTGCCAGCAGTTTGATATTGGGGAGGACGAACACCGGGGAGCTGTTTTTT.

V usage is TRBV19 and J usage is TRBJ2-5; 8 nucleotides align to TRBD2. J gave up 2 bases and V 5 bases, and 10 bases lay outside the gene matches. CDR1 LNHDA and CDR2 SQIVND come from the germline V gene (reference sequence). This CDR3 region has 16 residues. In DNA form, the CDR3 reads TGTGCCAGTAGTCGGTCCGCGGGGGGCCCACAAGAGACCCAGTACTTC. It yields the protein CASSRSAGGPQETQYF.

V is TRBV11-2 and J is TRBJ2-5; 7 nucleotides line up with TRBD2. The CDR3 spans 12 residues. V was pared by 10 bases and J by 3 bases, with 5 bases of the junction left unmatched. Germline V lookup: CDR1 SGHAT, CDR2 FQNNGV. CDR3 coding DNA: TGTGCCACTAGCGGAGGAGAAGAGACCCAGTACTTC. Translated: CATSGGEETQYF.

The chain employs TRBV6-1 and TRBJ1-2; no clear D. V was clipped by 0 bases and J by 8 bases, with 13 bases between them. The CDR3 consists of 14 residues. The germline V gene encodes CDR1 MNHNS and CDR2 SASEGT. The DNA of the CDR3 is TGTGCCAGCAGTGAAGCGACCCAACTCCGGGGCTACACCTTC. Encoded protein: CASSEATQLRGYTF.

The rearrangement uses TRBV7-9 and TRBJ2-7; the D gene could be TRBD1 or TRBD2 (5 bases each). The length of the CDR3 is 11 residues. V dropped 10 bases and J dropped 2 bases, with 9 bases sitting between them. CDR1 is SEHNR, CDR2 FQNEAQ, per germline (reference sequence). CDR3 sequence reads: CATRGTYEQYF. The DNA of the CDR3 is TGTGCCACCCGGGGCACCTACGAGCAGTACTTC.

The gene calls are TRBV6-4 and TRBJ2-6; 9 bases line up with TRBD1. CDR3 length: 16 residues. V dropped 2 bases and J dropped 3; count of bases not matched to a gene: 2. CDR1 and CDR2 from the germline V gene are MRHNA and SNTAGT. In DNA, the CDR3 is TGTGCCAGCAGTGACCCGGGACAGGGTGGGGCCAACGTCCTGACTTTC. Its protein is CASSDPGQGGANVLTF.

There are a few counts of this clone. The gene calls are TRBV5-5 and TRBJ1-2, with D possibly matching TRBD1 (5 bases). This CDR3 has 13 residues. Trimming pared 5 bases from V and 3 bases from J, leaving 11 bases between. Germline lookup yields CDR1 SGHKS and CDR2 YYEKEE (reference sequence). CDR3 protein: CASSPGMDYGYTF. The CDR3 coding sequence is TGTGCCAGCAGTCCAGGGATGGACTATGGCTACACCTTC.

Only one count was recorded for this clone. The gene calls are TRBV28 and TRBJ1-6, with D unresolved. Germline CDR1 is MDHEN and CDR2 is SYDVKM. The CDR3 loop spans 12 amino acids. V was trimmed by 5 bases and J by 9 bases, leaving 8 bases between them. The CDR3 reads CASSPPGSPLHF. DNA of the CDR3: TGTGCCAGCAGTCCACCAGGTTCACCCCTCCACTTT.

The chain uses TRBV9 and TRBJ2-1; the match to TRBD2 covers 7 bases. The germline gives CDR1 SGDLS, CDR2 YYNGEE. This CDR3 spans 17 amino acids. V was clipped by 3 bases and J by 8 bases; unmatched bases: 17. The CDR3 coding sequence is TGTGCCAGCAGCGCCAAGCCAGGCGGGAGCGGCGTCGATGAGCAGTTCTTC. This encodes CASSAKPGGSGVDEQFF.

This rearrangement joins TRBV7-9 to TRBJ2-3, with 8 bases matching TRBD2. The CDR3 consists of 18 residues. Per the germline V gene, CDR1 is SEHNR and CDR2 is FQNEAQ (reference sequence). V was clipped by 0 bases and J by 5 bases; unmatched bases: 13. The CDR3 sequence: CASSLAHLRGASIDTQYF. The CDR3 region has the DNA TGTGCCAGCAGCTTAGCCCACCTGCGGGGGGCTTCAATAGATACGCAGTATTTT.

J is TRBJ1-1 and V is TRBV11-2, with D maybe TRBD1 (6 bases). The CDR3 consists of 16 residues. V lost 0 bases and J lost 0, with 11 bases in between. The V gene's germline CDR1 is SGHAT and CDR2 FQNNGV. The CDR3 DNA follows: TGTGCCAGCAGCTTAGAATGGGGGCAGATGAACACTGAAGCTTTCTTT. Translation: CASSLEWGQMNTEAFF. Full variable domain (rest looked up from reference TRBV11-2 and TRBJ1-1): EAGVAQSPRYKIIEKRQSVAFWCNPISGHATLYWYQQILGQGPKLLIQFQNNGVVDDSQLPKDRFSAERLKGVDSTLKIQPAKLEDSAVYLCASSLEWGQMNTEAFFGQGTRLTVV.

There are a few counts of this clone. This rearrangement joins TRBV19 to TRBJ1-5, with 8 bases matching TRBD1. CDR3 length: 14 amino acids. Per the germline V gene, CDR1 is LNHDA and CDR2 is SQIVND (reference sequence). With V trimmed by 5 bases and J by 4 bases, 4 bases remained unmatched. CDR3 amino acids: CASSPGQVNQPQHF. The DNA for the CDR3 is TGTGCCAGTAGTCCGGGACAGGTGAATCAGCCCCAGCATTTT.

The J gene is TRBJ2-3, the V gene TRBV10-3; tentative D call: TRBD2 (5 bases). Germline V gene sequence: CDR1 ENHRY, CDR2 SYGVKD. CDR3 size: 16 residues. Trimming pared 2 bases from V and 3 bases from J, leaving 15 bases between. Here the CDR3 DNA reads TGTGCCATCAGTGAGAGAGAGGGTTCGGTGACAGATACGCAGTATTTT. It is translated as CAISEREGSVTDTQYF.

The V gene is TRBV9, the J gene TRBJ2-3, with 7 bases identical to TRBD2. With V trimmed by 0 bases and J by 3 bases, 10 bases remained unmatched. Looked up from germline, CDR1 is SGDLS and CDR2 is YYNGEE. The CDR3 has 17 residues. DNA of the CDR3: TGTGCCAGCAGCGTAGTAGGAGCGGGGTTGTCAACAGATACGCAGTATTTT. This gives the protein CASSVVGAGLSTDTQYF.

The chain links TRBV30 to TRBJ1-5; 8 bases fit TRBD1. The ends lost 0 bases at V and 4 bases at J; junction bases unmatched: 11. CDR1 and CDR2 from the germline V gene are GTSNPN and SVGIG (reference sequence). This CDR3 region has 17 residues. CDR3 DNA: TGTGCCTGGAGTGTAGGCTTCAATGGGGACAGGAATCAGCCCCAGCATTTT. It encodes CAWSVGFNGDRNQPQHF.

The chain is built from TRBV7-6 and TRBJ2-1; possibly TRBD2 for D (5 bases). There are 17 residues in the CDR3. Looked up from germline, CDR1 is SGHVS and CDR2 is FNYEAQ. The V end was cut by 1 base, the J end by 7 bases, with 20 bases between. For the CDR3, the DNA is TGTGCCAGCAGCTTAGTTCTTGTGAGGGCCGAAGGGAATGAGCAGTTCTTC. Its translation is CASSLVLVRAEGNEQFF.

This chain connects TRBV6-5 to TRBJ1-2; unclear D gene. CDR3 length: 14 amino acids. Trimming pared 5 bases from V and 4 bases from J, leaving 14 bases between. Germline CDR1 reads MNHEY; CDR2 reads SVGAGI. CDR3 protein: CASSEDQEAYGYTF. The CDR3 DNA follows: TGTGCCAGCAGTGAAGACCAGGAGGCCTATGGCTACACCTTC.

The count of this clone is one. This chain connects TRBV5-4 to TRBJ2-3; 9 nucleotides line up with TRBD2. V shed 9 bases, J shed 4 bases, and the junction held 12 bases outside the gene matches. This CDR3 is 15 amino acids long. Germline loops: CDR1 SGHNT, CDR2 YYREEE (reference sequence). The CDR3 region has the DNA TGTGCCACCCGGGGGGCGGGGGGGCCGCCAGATACGCAGTATTTT. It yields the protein CATRGAGGPPDTQYF.

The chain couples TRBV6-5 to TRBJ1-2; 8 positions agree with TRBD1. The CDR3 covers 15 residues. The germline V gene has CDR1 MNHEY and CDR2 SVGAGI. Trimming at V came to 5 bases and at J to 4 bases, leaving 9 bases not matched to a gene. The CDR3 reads CASSTSGGNLYGYTF. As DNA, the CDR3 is TGTGCCAGCAGTACCTCAGGGGGCAACCTCTATGGCTACACCTTC.

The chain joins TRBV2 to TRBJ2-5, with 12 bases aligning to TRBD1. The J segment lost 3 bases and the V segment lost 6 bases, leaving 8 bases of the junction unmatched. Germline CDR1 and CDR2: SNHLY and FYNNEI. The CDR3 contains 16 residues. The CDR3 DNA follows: TGTGCCAGCAGGGGGACAGGGGGCTGGGGGAAAGAGACCCAGTACTTC. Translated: CASRGTGGWGKETQYF. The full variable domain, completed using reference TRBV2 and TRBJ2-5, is EPEVTQTPSHQVTQMGQEVILRCVPISNHLYFYWYRQILGQKVEFLVSFYNNEISEKSEIFDDQFSVERPDGSNFTLKIRSTKLEDSAMYFCASRGTGGWGKETQYFGPGTRLLVL.

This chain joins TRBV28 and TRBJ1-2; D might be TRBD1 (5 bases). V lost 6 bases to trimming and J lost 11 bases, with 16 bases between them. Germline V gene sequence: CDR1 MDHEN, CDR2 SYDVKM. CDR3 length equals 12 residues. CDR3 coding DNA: TGTGCCAGCAGCTCCCGACAGCTCGGGTACACCTTC. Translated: CASSSRQLGYTF.

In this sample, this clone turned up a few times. The CDR3 reads CASGLVQGQPQHF. The CDR3, as DNA: TGTGCTAGTGGTTTGGTACAGGGGCAGCCCCAGCATTTT. This chain links TRBV12-5 with TRBJ1-5; 7 bases map to TRBD1. V dropped 0 bases and J dropped 7; count of bases not matched to a gene: 0. The germline CDR1 and CDR2 sequences are LGHNT and FRNRAP. The CDR3 loop spans 13 amino acids.

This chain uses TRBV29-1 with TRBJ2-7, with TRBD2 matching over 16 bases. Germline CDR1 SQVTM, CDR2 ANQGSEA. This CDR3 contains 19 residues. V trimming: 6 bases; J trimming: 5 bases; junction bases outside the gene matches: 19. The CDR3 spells CSVVPPFGTSGRGKDEQYF. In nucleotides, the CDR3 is TGCAGCGTCGTTCCCCCTTTCGGGACTAGCGGGAGGGGCAAGGACGAGCAGTACTTC.

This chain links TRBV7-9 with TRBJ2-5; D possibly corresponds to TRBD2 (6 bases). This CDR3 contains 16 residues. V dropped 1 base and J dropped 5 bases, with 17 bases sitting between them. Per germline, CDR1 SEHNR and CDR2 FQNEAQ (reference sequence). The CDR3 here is CASSLESFSGGETQYF. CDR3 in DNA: TGTGCCAGCAGCTTAGAATCCTTTAGTGGGGGGGAGACCCAGTACTTC.

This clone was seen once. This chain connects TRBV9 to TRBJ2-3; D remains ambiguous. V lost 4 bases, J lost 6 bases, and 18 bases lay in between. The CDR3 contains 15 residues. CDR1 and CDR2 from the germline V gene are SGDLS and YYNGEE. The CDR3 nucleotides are TGTGCCAGCAGCCCATTTAACACACAATCCGATACGCAGTATTTT. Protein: CASSPFNTQSDTQYF.

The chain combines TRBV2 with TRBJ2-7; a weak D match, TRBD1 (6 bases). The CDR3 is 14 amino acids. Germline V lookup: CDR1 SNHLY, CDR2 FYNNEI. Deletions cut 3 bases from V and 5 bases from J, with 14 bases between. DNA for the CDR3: TGTGCCAGCAGTGAGCACAGGGAAGCCCACGAGCAGTACTTC. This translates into CASSEHREAHEQYF.